These 21 T cell receptor beta chains were sequenced from one sample in a study of blood T cell repertoires in COVID-19. The repertoire was sequenced with immunoSEQ multiplex PCR; TCRdb's copy has only in-frame clones and lacks some. Of 60,000 to 65,000 clones in the sample, roughly three quarters were seen once. Sequencing used peripheral blood. The receptors were gathered from a woman aged 80 or older with acute or convalescent COVID-19.

This chain connects TRBV5-5 to TRBJ2-5, with 7 bases fitting TRBD1. CDR1 and CDR2 (germline): SGHKS, YYEKEE (reference sequence). V lost 0 bases, J lost 4 bases, and 6 bases stayed unmatched. This CDR3 is built from 15 residues. This CDR3 is CASSLAATGVETQYF. The CDR3 DNA sequence: TGTGCCAGCAGCTTGGCGGCCACAGGGGTAGAGACCCAGTACTTC.

DNA of the CDR3: TGTGCCAGCAGCCCCCGGGACAGGGACACAGATACGCAGTATTTT. Residues: CASSPRDRDTDTQYF. The V and J genes are TRBV3-1 (or the pseudogene TRBV3-2) and TRBJ2-3; 9 bases fit TRBD1. CDR3 length: 15 amino acids. V lost 4 bases to trimming and J lost 2 bases; unmatched junction nucleotides: 4. The germline CDR1 and CDR2 sequences are LGHDT and YNNKEL (reference sequence).

This clone came up a few times. V usage is TRBV7-9 and J usage is TRBJ1-2; the match to TRBD1 covers 7 bases. CDR1 and CDR2 from the germline V gene are SEHNR and FQNEAQ (reference sequence). J gave up 7 bases and V 3 bases, and 5 bases lay outside the gene matches. The CDR3 sequence is 13 residues long. The CDR3 here is CASSFYRGGGYTF. CDR3 coding DNA: TGTGCCAGCAGCTTCTACAGGGGAGGTGGCTACACCTTC.

The genes are TRBV18 and TRBJ1-1, with D hard to call. This CDR3 is 20 amino acids long. V lost 1 base, J lost 0 bases, and 24 bases lay in between. Germline CDR1 KGHSH, CDR2 LQKENI. CDR3 residues: CASSPRPWRTSNYMNTEAFF. In DNA, the CDR3 is TGTGCCAGCTCACCACGGCCGTGGAGGACGTCAAACTACATGAACACTGAAGCTTTCTTT.

The V call is TRBV24-1, the J call TRBJ1-1, with TRBD1 as a possible D gene (6 bases). The V end lost 7 bases, the J end lost 6 bases, and 17 bases lay between the germline ends. Germline V gene sequence: CDR1 KGHDR, CDR2 SFDVKD. This CDR3 has 14 amino acids. The CDR3 sequence is CATRAQGNFAEAFF. CDR3 sequence (DNA): TGTGCCACCAGAGCACAGGGAAATTTTGCTGAAGCTTTCTTT.

The chain has TRBV28 and TRBJ1-1, with 10 positions matching TRBD1. V dropped 10 bases and J dropped 11; count of bases not matched to a gene: 10. Germline lookup yields CDR1 MDHEN and CDR2 SYDVKM. The CDR3 has 12 residues. The CDR3 coding sequence is TGTGCCACCACCGGGACAGGGGCTATGGCTTTCTTT. It is translated as CATTGTGAMAFF.

The chain recombines TRBV3-1 (or the pseudogene TRBV3-2) with TRBJ2-4; TRBD1 is a possible D gene (6 bases). V dropped 2 bases and J dropped 8 bases, with 13 bases sitting between them. The germline V gene has CDR1 LGHDT and CDR2 YNNKEL (reference sequence). The CDR3 length is 14 residues. The CDR3 loop reads CASSQTTGSDIQYF. CDR3 bases: TGTGCCAGCAGCCAAACGACAGGTTCAGACATTCAGTACTTC.

The chain is built from TRBV7-2 and TRBJ1-5; TRBD1 matches 8 bases. Germline V CDR1 and CDR2: SGHTA, FQGNSA. This CDR3 contains 16 residues. V was pared by 5 bases and J by 2 bases, with 8 bases of the junction left unmatched. In nucleotides, the CDR3 is TGTGCCAGCAGCCCCTCAGACAGGGGAGGCAATCAGCCCCAGCATTTT. Its protein is CASSPSDRGGNQPQHF.

This clone occurred a few times. The genes are TRBV24-1 and TRBJ2-3; 10 bases align to TRBD2. The germline V gene encodes CDR1 KGHDR and CDR2 SFDVKD. Trimming cost V 3 bases and J 4 bases; bases outside gene matches: 3. There are 15 residues in the CDR3. This CDR3 reads CATSDASGSADTQYF. The CDR3, as DNA: TGTGCCACCAGTGATGCTAGCGGGAGTGCAGATACGCAGTATTTT.

CDR3 sequence (DNA): TGTGCCAGCAGCGCACCAGCGGGAGGGCCCGCCTACGAGCAGTACTTC. It yields the protein CASSAPAGGPAYEQYF. The chain joins TRBV7-9 to TRBJ2-7; 10 bases line up with TRBD2. The V segment lost 5 bases and the J segment 2 bases; nucleotides outside the gene matches: 9. There are 16 residues in the CDR3. Germline V gene lookup returns CDR1 SEHNR and CDR2 FQNEAQ (reference sequence).

Notes on this clone: The sample holds other DNA sequences that translate to the same CDR3. The rearrangement uses TRBV5-1 and TRBJ2-1; D is undetermined. The germline V and J ends were trimmed by 0 bases and 5 bases, with 6 bases remaining between them. This CDR3 has 13 residues. The germline CDR1 and CDR2 sequences are SGHRS and YFSETQ. CDR3: CASSLAVNNEQFF. CDR3 DNA sequence: TGCGCCAGCAGCTTGGCGGTCAACAATGAGCAGTTCTTC.

This clone was seen a single time. This chain connects TRBV30 to TRBJ2-7, with a tentative D call TRBD2 (5 bases). There are 12 residues in the CDR3. V was pared by 1 base and J by 3 bases, with 7 bases between. The V gene's germline CDR1 is GTSNPN and CDR2 SVGIG (reference sequence). The chain's CDR3 is CAWSATSYEQYF. The CDR3 DNA reads as TGTGCCTGGAGTGCAACTAGCTACGAGCAGTACTTC.

The CDR3 DNA follows: TGTGCCAGCAGGGCAACAGGGGACACCGGGGAGCTGTTTTTT. This translates into CASRATGDTGELFF. The chain has TRBV7-3 and TRBJ2-2, with 7 positions matching TRBD1. After removal of 6 bases from V and 3 bases from J, the junction contained 4 bases not matched to a gene. This CDR3 is built from 14 residues. Germline CDR1 SGHTA, CDR2 FQGTGA.

Regarding this clone: Mismatch with germline at one junction end may stem from a read error. This rearrangement joins TRBV6-2 or TRBV6-3 to TRBJ2-7; D gene ambiguous. The CDR3 covers 12 residues. Germline V gene sequence: CDR1 MNHEY, CDR2 SVGEGT. The CDR3 nucleotides read TGTGCCAGCAGTTTAGCATCCTTCGAGCAGTACTTC. It encodes CASSLASFEQYF.

This clone occurred a few times. This chain connects TRBV18 to TRBJ2-1, with 9 bases fitting TRBD1. CDR1 is KGHSH and CDR2 is LQKENI in the germline V gene. With V trimmed by 5 bases and J by 3 bases, 11 bases remained unmatched. The CDR3 has 17 residues. The CDR3 region has the DNA TGTGCCAGCTCAGGAGTAGCGACAGGGGGAGGCTACAATGAGCAGTTCTTC. Translation: CASSGVATGGGYNEQFF.

Comments on this clone: One junction end does not reproduce the germline sequence, and a read error may be involved. The chain uses TRBV7-7 and TRBJ2-1; TRBD2 aligns across 9 bases. CDR3 size: 15 residues. The V gene's germline CDR1 is SSHAT and CDR2 FNYEAQ (reference sequence). The CDR3 is CASSLGAGGYNEQFF. The CDR3 DNA sequence: TGTGCTAGCAGCTTAGGAGCGGGAGGCTACAATGAGCAGTTCTTC.

This clone was picked up a small number of times. V and J are TRBV28 and TRBJ2-1; 7 nucleotides align to TRBD2. Germline V lookup: CDR1 MDHEN, CDR2 SYDVKM. This CDR3 comprises 14 residues. V was pared by 2 bases and J by 11 bases, with 9 bases of the junction left unmatched. The CDR3 sequence is CASSLAGAVFKQFF. The CDR3 region has the DNA TGTGCCAGCAGTTTAGCGGGAGCCGTCTTTAAGCAGTTCTTC.

CDR3 in DNA: TGTGCCAGCAGTCCAGAGGGCGGGAGGGGCGAGACCCAGTACTTC. Its protein product is CASSPEGGRGETQYF. The chain is built from TRBV6-6 and TRBJ2-5, with TRBD2 identical over 9 bases. The CDR3 consists of 15 residues. Germline V gene data show CDR1 as MNHNY and CDR2 as SVGAGI (reference sequence). V lost 5 bases to trimming and J lost 5 bases; unmatched junction nucleotides: 9.

This chain connects TRBV19 to TRBJ2-1; 8 bases align to TRBD2. This CDR3 contains 15 residues. The germline CDR1 and CDR2 sequences are LNHDA and SQIVND (reference sequence). V gave up 3 bases and J gave up 4 bases; unmatched junction bases: 5. The CDR3 DNA reads TGTGCCAGTAGTATCTCTAGCGGGCATTACAATGAGCAGTTCTTC. Amino acids: CASSISSGHYNEQFF.

The chain joins TRBV5-1 to TRBJ1-4; no definite D call. Per the germline V gene, CDR1 is SGHRS and CDR2 is YFSETQ. V lost 4 bases and J 1 base, leaving 8 bases between the germline ends. The CDR3 is 14 residues long. DNA for the CDR3: TGCGCCAGCAGCCCAACAGTAACTAATGAAAAACTGTTTTTT. As protein: CASSPTVTNEKLFF.

J is TRBJ2-1 and V is TRBV28, with 8 bases matching TRBD2. V lost 6 bases and J lost 2; bases outside the gene matches: 9. This CDR3 has 16 amino acids. CDR1 is MDHEN, CDR2 SYDVKM, per germline. Written as DNA, the CDR3 is TGTGCCAGCAGGCTATCAGCGGGAGCGACCTACAATGAGCAGTTCTTC. This translates into CASRLSAGATYNEQFF.